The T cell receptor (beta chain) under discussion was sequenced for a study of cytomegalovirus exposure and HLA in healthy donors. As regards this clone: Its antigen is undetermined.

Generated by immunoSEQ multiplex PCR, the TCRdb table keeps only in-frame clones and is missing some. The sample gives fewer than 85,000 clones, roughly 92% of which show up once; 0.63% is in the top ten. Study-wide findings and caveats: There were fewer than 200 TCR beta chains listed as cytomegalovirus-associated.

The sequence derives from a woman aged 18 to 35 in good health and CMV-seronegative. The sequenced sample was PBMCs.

CDR3 DNA: TGTGCCAGCCGCGGGACAGGACAAGAGACCCAGTACTTC. Its translation: CASRGTGQETQYF. The chain uses TRBV19 and TRBJ2-5; 8 nucleotides match TRBD1. From germline, CDR1 is LNHDA and CDR2 SQIVND (reference sequence). CDR3 length: 13 residues. V dropped 9 bases and J dropped 2; count of bases not matched to a gene: 5.